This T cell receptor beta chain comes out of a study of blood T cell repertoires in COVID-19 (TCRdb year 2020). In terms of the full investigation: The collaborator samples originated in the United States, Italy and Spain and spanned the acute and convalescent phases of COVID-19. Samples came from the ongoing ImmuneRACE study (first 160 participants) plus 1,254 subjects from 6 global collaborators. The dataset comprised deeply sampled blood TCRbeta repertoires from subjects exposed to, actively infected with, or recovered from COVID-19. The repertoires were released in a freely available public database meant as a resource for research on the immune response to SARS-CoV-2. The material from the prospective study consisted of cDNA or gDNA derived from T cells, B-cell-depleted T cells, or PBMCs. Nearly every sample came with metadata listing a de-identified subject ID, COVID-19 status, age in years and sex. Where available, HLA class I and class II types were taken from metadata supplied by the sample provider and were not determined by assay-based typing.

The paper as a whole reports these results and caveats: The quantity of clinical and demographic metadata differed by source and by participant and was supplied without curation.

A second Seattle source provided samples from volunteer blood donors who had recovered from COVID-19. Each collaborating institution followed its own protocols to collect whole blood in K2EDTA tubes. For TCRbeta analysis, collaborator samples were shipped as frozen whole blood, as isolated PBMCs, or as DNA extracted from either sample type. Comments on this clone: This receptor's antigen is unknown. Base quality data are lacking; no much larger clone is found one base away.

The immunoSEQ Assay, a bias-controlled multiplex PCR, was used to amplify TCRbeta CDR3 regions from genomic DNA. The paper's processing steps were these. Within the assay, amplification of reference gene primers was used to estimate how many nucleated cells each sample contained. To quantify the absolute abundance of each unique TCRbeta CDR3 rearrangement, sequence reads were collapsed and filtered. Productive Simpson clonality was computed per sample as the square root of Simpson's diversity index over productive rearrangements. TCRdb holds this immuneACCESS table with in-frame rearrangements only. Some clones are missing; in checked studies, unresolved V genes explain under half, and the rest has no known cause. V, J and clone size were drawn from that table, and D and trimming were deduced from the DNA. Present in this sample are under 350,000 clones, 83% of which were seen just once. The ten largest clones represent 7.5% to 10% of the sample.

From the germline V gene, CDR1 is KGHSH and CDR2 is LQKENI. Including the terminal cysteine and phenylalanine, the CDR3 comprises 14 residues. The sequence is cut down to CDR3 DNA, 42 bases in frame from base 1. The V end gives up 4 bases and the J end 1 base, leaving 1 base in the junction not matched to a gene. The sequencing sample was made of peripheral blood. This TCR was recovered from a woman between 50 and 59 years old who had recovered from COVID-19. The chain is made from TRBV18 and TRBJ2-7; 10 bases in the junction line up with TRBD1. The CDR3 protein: CASSQGQGSYEQYF. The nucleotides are TGTGCCAGCTCACAGGGACAGGGGTCCTACGAGCAGTACTTC.